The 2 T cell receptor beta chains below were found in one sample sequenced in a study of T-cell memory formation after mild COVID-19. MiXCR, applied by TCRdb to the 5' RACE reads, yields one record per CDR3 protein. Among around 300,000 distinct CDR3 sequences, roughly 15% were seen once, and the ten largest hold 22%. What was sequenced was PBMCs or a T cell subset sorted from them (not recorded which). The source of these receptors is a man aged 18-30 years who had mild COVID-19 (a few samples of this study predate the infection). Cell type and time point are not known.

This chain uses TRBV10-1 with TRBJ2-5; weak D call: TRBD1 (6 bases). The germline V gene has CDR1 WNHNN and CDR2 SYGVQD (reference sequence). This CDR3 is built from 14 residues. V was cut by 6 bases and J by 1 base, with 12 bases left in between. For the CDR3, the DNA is TGCGCCAGCAGCCAGGGGAACTTCCAAGAGACCCAGTACTTC. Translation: CASSQGNFQETQYF.

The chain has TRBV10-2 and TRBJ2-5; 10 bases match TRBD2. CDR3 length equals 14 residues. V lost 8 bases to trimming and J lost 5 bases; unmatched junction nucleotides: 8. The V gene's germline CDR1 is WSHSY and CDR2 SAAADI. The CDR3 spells CASCRASGGETQYF. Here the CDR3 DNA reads TGCGCCAGCTGTCGGGCTAGCGGGGGTGAGACCCAGTACTTC.